Listed here are 17 T cell receptor beta chains from one sample, sequenced in a study of cytomegalovirus exposure and HLA in healthy donors. The primer mix had 60 Vbeta and 13 Jbeta primers. The table came from immunoSEQ multiplex PCR; TCRdb's copy has only in-frame clones and leaves some out. The sample has 130,000 to 150,000 clones, roughly 82% seen once. The specimen was PBMCs. The receptors shown here come from a man aged 25-45 years in good health and CMV-seropositive.

The chain has TRBV5-1 and TRBJ2-7, with a possible D match to TRBD1 (6 bases). In germline, CDR1 is SGHRS, CDR2 YFSETQ. The CDR3 has 15 residues. V lost 2 bases to trimming and J lost 0 bases, with 12 bases between them. CDR3 sequence: CASSFGQSLSYEQYF. The CDR3 coding sequence is TGCGCCAGCAGCTTTGGACAGTCGCTCTCCTACGAGCAGTACTTC.

V usage is TRBV15 and J usage is TRBJ2-1, with 9 bases that match TRBD2. The CDR3 consists of 14 residues. The V and J ends lost 5 bases and 6 bases, in that order; junction bases with no gene match: 5. Germline V lookup: CDR1 LNHNV, CDR2 YYDKDF (reference sequence). CDR3 nucleotide sequence: TGTGCCACCAGCGGCGGGAGGGCCCCCAATGAGCAGTTCTTC. Translated: CATSGGRAPNEQFF.

Concerning this clone itself: Other DNA sequences in the sample encode the same CDR3. The chain links TRBV5-1 to TRBJ2-1; a weak D match, TRBD2 (6 bases). CDR1 is SGHRS, CDR2 YFSETQ, per germline. The CDR3 covers 16 residues. Trimming left V 4 bases short and J 2 bases short, with 16 bases between. The CDR3 DNA reads TGCGCCAGCAGCGATCTTAGCGGAAATACCTACAATGAGCAGTTCTTC. Its translation is CASSDLSGNTYNEQFF.

The chain carries TRBV30 and TRBJ2-5; 10 bases match TRBD2. This CDR3 is 13 amino acids long. The junction had 4 bases not matched to a gene; V was cut back by 5 bases and J by 4 bases. Germline V CDR1 and CDR2: GTSNPN, SVGIG (reference sequence). CDR3 bases: TGTGCCTGGGGAGCGGGGGGGGGAGAGACCCAGTACTTC. This codes for CAWGAGGGETQYF.

This clone was seen just once. The J gene is TRBJ2-6, the V gene TRBV30; tentative D call: TRBD1 (6 bases). CDR1 is GTSNPN and CDR2 is SVGIG in the germline V gene (reference sequence). This CDR3 contains 15 residues. Trimming took 5 bases from V and 1 from J, leaving 12 bases between them. DNA of the CDR3: TGTGCCTGGTACAGGGAGACTTCTGGGGCCAACGTCCTGACTTTC. Translated: CAWYRETSGANVLTF.

The V gene is TRBV30, the J gene TRBJ1-4, with no clear D. This CDR3 has 13 amino acids. V lost 3 bases, J lost 8 bases, and 13 bases lay in between. From germline, CDR1 is GTSNPN and CDR2 SVGIG (reference sequence). CDR3 nucleotide sequence: TGTGCCTGGAGCCGGGAAGGGCAGGAAAAACTGTTTTTT. Amino acids: CAWSREGQEKLFF. The variable domain in full, completed from reference TRBV30 and TRBJ1-4, reads SQTIHQWPATLVQPVGSPLSLECTVEGTSNPNLYWYRQAAGRGLQLLFYSVGIGQISSEVPQNLSASRPQDRQFILSSKKLLLSDSGFYLCAWSREGQEKLFFGSGTQLSVL.

V is TRBV5-1 and J is TRBJ2-2; 9 nucleotides align to TRBD2. There are 16 residues in the CDR3. V lost 3 bases, J lost 1 base, and 4 bases stayed unmatched. CDR1 and CDR2 (germline): SGHRS, YFSETQ. For the CDR3, the DNA is TGCGCCAGCAGCTCGTCTAGCGGGGTGAACACCGGGGAGCTGTTTTTT. It is translated as CASSSSSGVNTGELFF.

The genes are TRBV11-2 and TRBJ2-2; 11 positions match TRBD1. Germline V lookup: CDR1 SGHAT, CDR2 FQNNGV. Germline trimming cut 5 bases from V and 7 bases from J; bases unmatched to any gene: 6. This CDR3 has 15 residues. The CDR3 DNA follows: TGTGCCAGCAGCCCCGGACAGGGGGCCGGCGGGGAGCTGTTTTTT. As protein: CASSPGQGAGGELFF.

V and J are TRBV28 and TRBJ1-1; D is uncertain. The CDR3 runs 14 residues. From germline, CDR1 is MDHEN and CDR2 SYDVKM. V lost 5 bases to trimming and J lost 1 base, with 11 bases between them. The CDR3 bases are TGTGCCAGCAGTAGGCGACAATCGAACACTGAAGCTTTCTTT. This sequence encodes CASSRRQSNTEAFF. Combining the CDR3 with reference TRBV28 and TRBJ1-1 gives the whole variable domain DVKVTQSSRYLVKRTGEKVFLECVQDMDHENMFWYRQDPGLGLRLIYFSYDVKMKEKGDIPEGYSVSREKKERFSLILESASTNQTSMYLCASSRRQSNTEAFFGQGTRLTVV.

The rearrangement joins TRBV29-1 to TRBJ2-1; 10 positions agree with TRBD2. The CDR3 extends over 13 amino acids. V lost 6 bases to trimming and J lost 4 bases; unmatched junction nucleotides: 3. Germline V gene sequence: CDR1 SQVTM, CDR2 ANQGSEA. CDR3 bases: TGCAGCGTCACTAGCGGGGTTTACAATGAGCAGTTCTTC. It is translated as CSVTSGVYNEQFF.

J is TRBJ1-1 and V is TRBV7-9, with 7 positions matching TRBD1. The CDR3 has 14 residues. V dropped 5 bases and J dropped 1; count of bases not matched to a gene: 4. Per germline, CDR1 SEHNR and CDR2 FQNEAQ (reference sequence). The CDR3 region is CASSRQGGNTEAFF. CDR3 sequence (DNA): TGTGCCAGCAGCCGACAGGGAGGGAACACTGAAGCTTTCTTT.

The chain has TRBV5-1 and TRBJ2-2; 7 bases are shared with TRBD1. Losses at the gene ends were 6 bases for V and 0 bases for J; bases not matched to a gene: 5. The germline gives CDR1 SGHRS, CDR2 YFSETQ. This CDR3 spans 15 amino acids. CDR3 coding DNA: TGCGCCAGCAAAACCGGGACAGCGAACACCGGGGAGCTGTTTTTT. It is translated as CASKTGTANTGELFF. The full variable domain, rest sourced from reference TRBV5-1 and TRBJ2-2, is KAGVTQTPRYLIKTRGQQVTLSCSPISGHRSVSWYQQTPGQGLQFLFEYFSETQRNKGNFPGRFSGRQFSNSRSEMNVSTLELGDSALYLCASKTGTANTGELFFGEGSRLTVL.

The V and J genes are TRBV4-1 and TRBJ1-4; a weak D match, TRBD1 (6 bases). CDR1 is MGHRA, CDR2 YSYEKL, per germline. V gave up 4 bases and J gave up 8 bases, with 17 bases separating them. This CDR3 spans 15 amino acids. The CDR3 sequence is CASSPDRILDEKLFF. The CDR3 bases are TGCGCCAGCAGCCCCGACAGGATACTGGACGAAAAACTGTTTTTT.

The chain uses TRBV6-5 and TRBJ2-5, with D perhaps TRBD1 (5 bases). The DNA end is more similar to TRBJ2-7, so the J call may be wrong. CDR3 length equals 16 residues. The V gene's germline CDR1 is MNHEY and CDR2 SVGAGI. The CDR3 region is CASSYSTADILYEQYF. DNA for the CDR3: TGTGCCAGCAGTTACTCCACTGCGGACATACTCTACGAGCAGTACTTC.

The chain carries TRBV27 and TRBJ2-3; unclear D gene. CDR3 length: 15 amino acids. Germline V gives CDR1 MNHEY, CDR2 SMNVEV (reference sequence). Trimming took off 7 bases at V and 0 bases at J, with 14 bases between the two ends. As DNA, the CDR3 is TGTGCCAGCACTCTAAGTTCGCCTAGCACAGATACGCAGTATTTT. Protein sequence: CASTLSSPSTDTQYF.

The chain joins TRBV5-1 to TRBJ1-4, with a weak D call TRBD1 (6 bases). The germline V and J ends were trimmed by 4 bases and 4 bases, with 8 bases remaining between them. CDR1 is SGHRS, CDR2 YFSETQ, per germline. The CDR3 consists of 13 residues. Here the CDR3 reads CASSVDSNEKLFF. CDR3 DNA sequence: TGCGCCAGCAGCGTGGACAGTAATGAAAAACTGTTTTTT. Using reference TRBV5-1 and TRBJ1-4 for the parts outside the CDR3, the full variable domain is KAGVTQTPRYLIKTRGQQVTLSCSPISGHRSVSWYQQTPGQGLQFLFEYFSETQRNKGNFPGRFSGRQFSNSRSEMNVSTLELGDSALYLCASSVDSNEKLFFGSGTQLSVL.

The chain links TRBV7-9 to TRBJ2-7, with 7 bases lining up with TRBD1. The CDR3 is 15 residues long. Trimming removed 5 bases from V and 5 bases from J; junction bases left unmatched: 12. In germline, CDR1 is SEHNR, CDR2 FQNEAQ (reference sequence). CDR3: CASSPLGQGVNEQYF. The CDR3 DNA reads TGTGCCAGCAGCCCTCTAGGGCAGGGGGTCAACGAGCAGTACTTC.